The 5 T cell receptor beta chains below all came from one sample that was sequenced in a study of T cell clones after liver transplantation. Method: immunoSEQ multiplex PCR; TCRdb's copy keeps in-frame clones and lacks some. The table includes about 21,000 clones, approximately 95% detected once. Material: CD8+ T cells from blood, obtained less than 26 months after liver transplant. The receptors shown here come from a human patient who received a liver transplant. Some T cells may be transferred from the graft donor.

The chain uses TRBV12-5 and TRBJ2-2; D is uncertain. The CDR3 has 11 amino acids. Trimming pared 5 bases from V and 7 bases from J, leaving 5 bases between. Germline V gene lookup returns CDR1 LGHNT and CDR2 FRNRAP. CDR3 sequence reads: CASGTIGELFF. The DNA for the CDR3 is TGTGCTAGTGGTACCATCGGGGAGCTGTTTTTT.

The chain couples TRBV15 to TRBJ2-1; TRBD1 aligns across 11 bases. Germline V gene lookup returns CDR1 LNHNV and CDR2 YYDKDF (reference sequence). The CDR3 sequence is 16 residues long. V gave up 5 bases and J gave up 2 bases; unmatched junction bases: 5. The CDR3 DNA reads TGTGCCACCAGCGGTGGACAGGGGGCAGCCTACAATGAGCAGTTCTTC. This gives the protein CATSGGQGAAYNEQFF.

The CDR3 loop reads CASSHPMNTEAFF. CDR3 nucleotide sequence: TGCGCCAGCAGCCATCCAATGAACACTGAAGCTTTCTTT. This rearrangement joins TRBV4-1 to TRBJ1-1, with D uncertain. The CDR3 consists of 13 residues. V lost 3 bases to trimming and J lost 0 bases, with 5 bases between them. Germline CDR1 is MGHRA and CDR2 is YSYEKL.

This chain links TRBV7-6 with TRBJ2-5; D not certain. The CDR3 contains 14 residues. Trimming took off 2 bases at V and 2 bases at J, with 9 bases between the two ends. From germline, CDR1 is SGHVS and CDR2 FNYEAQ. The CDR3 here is CASSLSPSQETQYF. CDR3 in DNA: TGTGCCAGCAGCTTATCACCGTCTCAAGAGACCCAGTACTTC.

The CDR3 protein is CASSVGGGPLVEQYF. The CDR3 nucleotides are TGTGCCAGCAGCGTCGGGGGGGGACCTCTAGTCGAGCAGTACTTC. V usage is TRBV9 and J usage is TRBJ2-7; TRBD2 matches 8 bases. The J segment lost 6 bases and the V segment lost 2 bases, leaving 10 bases of the junction unmatched. This CDR3 has 15 amino acids. Germline lookup yields CDR1 SGDLS and CDR2 YYNGEE.